A single T cell receptor beta chain is shown here with its context. The method was immunoSEQ multiplex PCR; TCRdb's version includes in-frame clones alone and lacks a portion of them. The repertoire has about 710,000 clones, around 70% of them found once; the top ten carry under 2%. The sample comes from a study of shared clonotypes between healthy human individuals. Germline V lookup: CDR1 MNHEY, CDR2 SMNVEV (reference sequence). J gave up 1 base and V 5 bases, and 3 bases lay outside the gene matches. The length of the CDR3 is 16 residues. Material: memory CD4+ T cells sorted from blood. The subset denotes: CD45RA-negative fraction. This chain connects TRBV27 to TRBJ2-3, with 13 bases lining up with TRBD2. This TCR came from a young woman in good health. The CDR3 region has the DNA TGTGCCAGCAGTAGGACTAGCGGGAGAGGCACAGATACGCAGTATTTT. This translates into CASSRTSGRGTDTQYF.